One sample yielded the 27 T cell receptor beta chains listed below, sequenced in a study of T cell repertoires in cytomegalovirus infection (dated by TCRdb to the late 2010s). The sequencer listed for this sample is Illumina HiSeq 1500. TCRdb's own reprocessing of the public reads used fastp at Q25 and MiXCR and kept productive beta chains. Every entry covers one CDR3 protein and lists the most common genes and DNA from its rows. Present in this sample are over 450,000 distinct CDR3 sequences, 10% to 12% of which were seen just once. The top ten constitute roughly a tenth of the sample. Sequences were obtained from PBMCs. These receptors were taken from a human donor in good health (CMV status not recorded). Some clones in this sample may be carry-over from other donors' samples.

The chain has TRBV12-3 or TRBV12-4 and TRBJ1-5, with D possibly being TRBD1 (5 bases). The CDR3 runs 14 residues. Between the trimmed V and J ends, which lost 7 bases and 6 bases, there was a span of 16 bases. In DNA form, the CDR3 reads TGTGCCAGCACACCCCACGACGGGGGTCAGCCCCAGCATTTT. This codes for CASTPHDGGQPQHF.

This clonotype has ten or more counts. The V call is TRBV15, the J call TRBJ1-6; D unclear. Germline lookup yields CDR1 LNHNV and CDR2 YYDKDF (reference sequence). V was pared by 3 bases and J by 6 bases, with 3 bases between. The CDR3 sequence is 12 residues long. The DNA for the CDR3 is TGTGCCACCAGCAGGATTAATTCACCCCTCCACTTT. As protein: CATSRINSPLHF.

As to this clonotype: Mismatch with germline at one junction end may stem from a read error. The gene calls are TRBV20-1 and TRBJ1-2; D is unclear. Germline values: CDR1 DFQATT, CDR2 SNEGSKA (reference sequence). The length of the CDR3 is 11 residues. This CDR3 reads CSATDGYDYTF. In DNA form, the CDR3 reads TGCAGTGCCACCGACGGCTATGACTACACCTTC.

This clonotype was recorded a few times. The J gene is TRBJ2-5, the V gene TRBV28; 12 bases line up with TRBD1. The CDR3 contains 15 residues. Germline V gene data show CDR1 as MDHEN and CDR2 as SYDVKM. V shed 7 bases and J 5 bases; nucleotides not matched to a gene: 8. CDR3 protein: CASIHRDRGRETQYF. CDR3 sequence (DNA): TGTGCCAGCATTCATAGGGACAGGGGGCGGGAGACCCAGTACTTC.

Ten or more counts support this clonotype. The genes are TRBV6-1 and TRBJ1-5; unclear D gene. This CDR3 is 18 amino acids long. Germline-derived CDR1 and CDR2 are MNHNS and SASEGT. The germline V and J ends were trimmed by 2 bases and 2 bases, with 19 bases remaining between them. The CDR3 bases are TGTGCCAGCAGTGAATTGGACGGGAGGGTATATGGCAATCAGCCCCAGCATTTT. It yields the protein CASSELDGRVYGNQPQHF.

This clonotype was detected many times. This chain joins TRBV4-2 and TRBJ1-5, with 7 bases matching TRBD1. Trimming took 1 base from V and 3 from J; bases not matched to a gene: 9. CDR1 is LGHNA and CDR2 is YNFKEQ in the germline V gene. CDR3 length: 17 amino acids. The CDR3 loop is CASSQGGTAGPNQPQHF. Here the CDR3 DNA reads TGTGCCAGCAGCCAAGGTGGGACAGCCGGTCCCAATCAGCCCCAGCATTTT.

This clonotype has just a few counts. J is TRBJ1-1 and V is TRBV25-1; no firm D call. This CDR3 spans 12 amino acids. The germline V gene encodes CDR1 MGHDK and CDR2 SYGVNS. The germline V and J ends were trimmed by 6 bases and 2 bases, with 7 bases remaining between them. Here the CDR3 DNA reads TGTGCCAGCAGAAAGAGTAACACTGAAGCTTTCTTT. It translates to CASRKSNTEAFF.

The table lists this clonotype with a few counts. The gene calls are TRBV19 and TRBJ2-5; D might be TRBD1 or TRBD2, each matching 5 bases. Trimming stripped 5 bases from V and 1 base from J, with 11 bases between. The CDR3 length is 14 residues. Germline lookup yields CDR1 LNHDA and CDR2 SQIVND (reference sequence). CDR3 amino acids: CASSHGTAQETQYF. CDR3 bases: TGTGCCAGTAGTCACGGGACGGCCCAAGAGACCCAGTACTTC.

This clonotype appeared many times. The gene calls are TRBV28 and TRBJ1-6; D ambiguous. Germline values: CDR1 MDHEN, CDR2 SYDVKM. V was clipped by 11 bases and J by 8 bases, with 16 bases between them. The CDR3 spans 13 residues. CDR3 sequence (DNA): TGTGCCCGAGACCGGGCCCCGGATTCACCCCTCCACTTT. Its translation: CARDRAPDSPLHF. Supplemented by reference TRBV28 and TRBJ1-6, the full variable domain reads DVKVTQSSRYLVKRTGEKVFLECVQDMDHENMFWYRQDPGLGLRLIYFSYDVKMKEKGDIPEGYSVSREKKERFSLILESASTNQTSMYLCARDRAPDSPLHFGNGTRLTVT.

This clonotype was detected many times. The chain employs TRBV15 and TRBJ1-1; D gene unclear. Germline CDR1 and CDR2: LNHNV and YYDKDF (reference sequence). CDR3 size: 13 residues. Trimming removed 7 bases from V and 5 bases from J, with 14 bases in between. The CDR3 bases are TGTGCCACCACCCCGAGCGGGTGGACTGAAGCTTTCTTT. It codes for CATTPSGWTEAFF.

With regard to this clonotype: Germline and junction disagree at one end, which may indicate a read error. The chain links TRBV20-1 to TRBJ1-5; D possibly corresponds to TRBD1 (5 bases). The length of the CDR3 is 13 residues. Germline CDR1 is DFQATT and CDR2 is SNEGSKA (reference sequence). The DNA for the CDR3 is TGCAGTGCTAAGGACACAGGCAATCAGCCCCGGCATTTT. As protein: CSAKDTGNQPRHF.

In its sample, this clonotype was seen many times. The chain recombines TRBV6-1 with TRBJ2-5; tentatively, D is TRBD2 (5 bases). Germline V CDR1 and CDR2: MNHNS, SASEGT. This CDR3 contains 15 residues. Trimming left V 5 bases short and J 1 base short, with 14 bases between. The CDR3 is CASSSSKRLQETQYF. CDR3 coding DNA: TGTGCCAGCAGTTCATCTAAGCGGCTCCAAGAGACCCAGTACTTC.

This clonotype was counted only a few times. This CDR3 reads CSVDVGGTGNQPQHF. The CDR3 DNA follows: TGCAGCGTGGACGTGGGGGGGACAGGCAATCAGCCCCAGCATTTT. The rearrangement joins TRBV29-1 to TRBJ1-5, with TRBD1 matching over 7 bases. The germline V gene has CDR1 SQVTM and CDR2 ANQGSEA. J was trimmed by 2 bases and V by 6 bases; bases with no gene match: 10. This CDR3 region has 15 residues.

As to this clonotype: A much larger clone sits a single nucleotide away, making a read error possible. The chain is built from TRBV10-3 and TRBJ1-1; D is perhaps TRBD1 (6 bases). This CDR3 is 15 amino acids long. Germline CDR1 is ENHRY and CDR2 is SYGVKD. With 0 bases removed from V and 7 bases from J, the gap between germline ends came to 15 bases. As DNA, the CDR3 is TGTGCCATCAGTGAGTCCGAGGGGGGCCGGAGTGAAGCTTTCTTT. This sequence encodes CAISESEGGRSEAFF.

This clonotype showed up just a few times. CDR3 residues: CASGLAGVAFF. CDR3 nucleotides: TGTGCTAGTGGTTTGGCGGGGGTGGCTTTCTTT. The chain employs TRBV12-5 and TRBJ1-1; a weak D match, TRBD1 (5 bases). The CDR3 loop spans 11 amino acids. Trimming removed 1 base at V and 11 bases at J, with 8 bases between. CDR1 and CDR2 (germline): LGHNT, FRNRAP.

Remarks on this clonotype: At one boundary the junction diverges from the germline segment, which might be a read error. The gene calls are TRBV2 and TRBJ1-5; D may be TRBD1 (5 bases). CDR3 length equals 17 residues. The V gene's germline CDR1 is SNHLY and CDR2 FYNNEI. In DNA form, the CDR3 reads TGTGCCAGCAGCGAAGGAAGACAGCATCCTAGCAATCAGCCCCAGCATTTT. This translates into CASSEGRQHPSNQPQHF.

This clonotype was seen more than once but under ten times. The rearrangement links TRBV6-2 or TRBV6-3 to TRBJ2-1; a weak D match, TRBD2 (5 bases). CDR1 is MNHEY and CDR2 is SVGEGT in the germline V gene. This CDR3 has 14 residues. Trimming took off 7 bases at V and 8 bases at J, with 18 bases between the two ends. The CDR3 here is CASTNLFGVDEQFF. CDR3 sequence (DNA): TGTGCCAGCACGAACCTCTTCGGGGTTGATGAGCAGTTCTTC.

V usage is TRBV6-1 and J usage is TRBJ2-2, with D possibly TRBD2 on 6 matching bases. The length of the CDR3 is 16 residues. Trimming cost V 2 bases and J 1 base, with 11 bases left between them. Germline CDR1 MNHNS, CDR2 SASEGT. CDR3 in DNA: TGTGCCAGCAGTGAACGTGGAGGGCAGAACACCGGGGAGCTGTTTTTT. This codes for CASSERGGQNTGELFF.

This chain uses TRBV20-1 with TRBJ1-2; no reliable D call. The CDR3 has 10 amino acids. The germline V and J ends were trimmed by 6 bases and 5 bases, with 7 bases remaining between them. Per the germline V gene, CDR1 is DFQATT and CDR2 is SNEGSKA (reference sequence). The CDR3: CSAPGYGYTF. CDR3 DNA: TGCAGTGCCCCGGGGTATGGCTACACCTTC.

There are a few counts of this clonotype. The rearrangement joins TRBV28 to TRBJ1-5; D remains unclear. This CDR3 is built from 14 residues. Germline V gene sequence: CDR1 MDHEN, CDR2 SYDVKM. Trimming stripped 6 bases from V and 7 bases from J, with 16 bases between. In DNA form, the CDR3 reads TGTGCCAGCAGACTAGCTATCGGAGGACAGCCCCAGCATTTT. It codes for CASRLAIGGQPQHF.

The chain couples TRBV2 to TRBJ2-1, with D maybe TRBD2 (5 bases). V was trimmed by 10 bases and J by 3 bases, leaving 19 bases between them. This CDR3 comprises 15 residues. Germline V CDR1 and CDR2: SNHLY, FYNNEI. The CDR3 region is CATPSPSRGYNEQFF. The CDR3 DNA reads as TGTGCCACCCCGTCTCCCTCTCGGGGCTACAATGAGCAGTTCTTC.

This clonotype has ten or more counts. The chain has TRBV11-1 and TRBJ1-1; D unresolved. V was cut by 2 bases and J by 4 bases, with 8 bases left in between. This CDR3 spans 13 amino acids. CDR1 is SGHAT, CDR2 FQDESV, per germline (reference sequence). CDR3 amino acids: CASSLWVGTEAFF. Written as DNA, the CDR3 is TGTGCCAGCAGCTTATGGGTAGGCACTGAAGCTTTCTTT.

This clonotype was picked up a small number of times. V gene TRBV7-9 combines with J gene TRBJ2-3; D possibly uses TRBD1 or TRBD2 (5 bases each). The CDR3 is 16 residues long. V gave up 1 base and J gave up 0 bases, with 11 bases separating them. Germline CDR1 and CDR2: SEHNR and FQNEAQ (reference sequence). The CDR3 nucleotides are TGTGCCAGCAGCTTAGTGATCGGGGCTAGCACAGATACGCAGTATTTT. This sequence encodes CASSLVIGASTDTQYF.

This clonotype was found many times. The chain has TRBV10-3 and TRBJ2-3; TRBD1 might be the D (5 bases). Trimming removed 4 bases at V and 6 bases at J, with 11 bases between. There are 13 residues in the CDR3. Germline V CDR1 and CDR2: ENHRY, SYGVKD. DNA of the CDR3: TGTGCCATCAGTGGACAGCGCCCGGATACGCAGTATTTT. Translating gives CAISGQRPDTQYF.

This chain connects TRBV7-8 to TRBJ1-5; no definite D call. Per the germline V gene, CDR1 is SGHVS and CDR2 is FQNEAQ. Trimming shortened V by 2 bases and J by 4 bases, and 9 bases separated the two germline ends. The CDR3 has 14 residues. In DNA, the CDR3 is TGTGCCAGCAGCTTACGGCGCAGGAATCAGCCCCAGCATTTT. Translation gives CASSLRRRNQPQHF.

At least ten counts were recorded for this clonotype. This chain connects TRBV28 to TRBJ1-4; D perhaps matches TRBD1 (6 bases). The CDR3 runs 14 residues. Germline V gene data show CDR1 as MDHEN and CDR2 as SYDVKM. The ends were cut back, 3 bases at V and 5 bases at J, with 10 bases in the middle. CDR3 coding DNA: TGTGCCAGCAGTTTGAGGGGGAGGAATGAAAAACTGTTTTTT. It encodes CASSLRGRNEKLFF.

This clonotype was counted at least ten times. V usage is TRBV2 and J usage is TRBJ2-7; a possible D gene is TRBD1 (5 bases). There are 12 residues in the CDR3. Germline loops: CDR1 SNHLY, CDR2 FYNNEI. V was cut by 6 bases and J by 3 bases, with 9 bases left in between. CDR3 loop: CASRIDSYEQYF. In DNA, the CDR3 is TGTGCCAGCAGGATAGACAGCTACGAGCAGTACTTC.